Listed below are T cell receptor beta chains from one sample, sequenced in a study of Graves' ophthalmopathy and Graves' hyperthyroidism. TCRdb processed the multiplex PCR reads anew with MiXCR; each CDR3 protein has one entry. The sample has hundreds of thousands of distinct CDR3 sequences, about 38% seen once. Sequenced input: peripheral blood. The receptors stem from an adult man with Graves' ophthalmopathy. Each CDR3 is given with its conserved first and last residue. Fields, in order: CDR3 protein, CDR3 DNA, J gene, V gene, D gene, clone size. A D gene is named only where the DNA matches it firmly. Clone size is stated in some rows and not others, as once, few, many or a class when expanded.

CDR3aa: CAIRTEGRTEAFF
CDR3nt: TGTGCCATCAGAACGGAGGGGAGGACTGAAGCTTTCTTT
j_gene: TRBJ1-1
v_gene: TRBV10-3
d_gene: .
abundance: many

CDR3aa: CASSPSDRVHEQYF
CDR3nt: TGTGCCAGCAGCCCATCCGACAGGGTCCACGAGCAGTACTTC
j_gene: TRBJ2-7
v_gene: TRBV9
d_gene: TRBD1
abundance: .

CDR3aa: CSVEPGQGDGYTF
CDR3nt: TGCAGCGTTGAACCGGGACAGGGAGACGGCTACACCTTC
j_gene: TRBJ1-2
v_gene: TRBV29-1
d_gene: TRBD1
abundance: .

CDR3aa: CASSWTGAFNSPLHF
CDR3nt: TGTGCCAGCAGCTGGACAGGGGCATTTAATTCACCCCTCCACTTT
j_gene: TRBJ1-6
v_gene: TRBV6-5
d_gene: TRBD1
abundance: .

CDR3aa: CASSWTGTGGTEKLFF
CDR3nt: TGTGCCAGCAGTTGGACCGGGACGGGAGGGACTGAAAAACTGTTTTTT
j_gene: TRBJ1-4
v_gene: TRBV7-2
d_gene: .
abundance: .

CDR3aa: CASSLSTLNTEAFF
CDR3nt: TGCGCCAGCAGCTTGAGTACACTGAACACTGAAGCTTTCTTT
j_gene: TRBJ1-1
v_gene: TRBV5-1
d_gene: .
abundance: many

CDR3aa: CASSYQEKDTQYF
CDR3nt: TGTGCCAGCAGTTACCAGGAAAAAGATACGCAGTATTTT
j_gene: TRBJ2-3
v_gene: TRBV12-3/TRBV12-4
d_gene: .
abundance: .

CDR3aa: CASSLVETDLGQYF
CDR3nt: TGTGCCAGCAGCTTAGTAGAGACGGACCTGGGGCAGTACTTC
j_gene: TRBJ2-7
v_gene: TRBV11-1
d_gene: .
abundance: many

CDR3aa: CASTKTGLYGYTF
CDR3nt: TGTGCCAGTACTAAAACAGGGCTTTATGGCTACACCTTC
j_gene: TRBJ1-2
v_gene: TRBV19
d_gene: .
abundance: few

CDR3aa: CSVAPSGSWETQYF
CDR3nt: TGCAGCGTCGCCCCTAGCGGGAGTTGGGAGACCCAGTACTTC
j_gene: TRBJ2-5
v_gene: TRBV29-1
d_gene: TRBD2
abundance: few

CDR3aa: CASSFLGVQGAPYEQYF
CDR3nt: TGTGCCAGCAGCTTTCTGGGGGTGCAGGGAGCTCCCTACGAGCAGTACTTC
j_gene: TRBJ2-7
v_gene: TRBV7-9
d_gene: .
abundance: many

CDR3aa: CASIGTGQFGEKLFF
CDR3nt: TGTGCCAGCATAGGGACAGGGCAGTTCGGTGAAAAACTGTTTTTT
j_gene: TRBJ1-4
v_gene: TRBV12-3/TRBV12-4
d_gene: TRBD1
abundance: many

CDR3aa: CATSRDGTVASTDTQYF
CDR3nt: TGTGCCACCAGCAGGGACGGTACAGTCGCTAGCACAGATACGCAGTATTTT
j_gene: TRBJ2-3
v_gene: TRBV15
d_gene: .
abundance: .

CDR3aa: CASSQVGKSTEAFF
CDR3nt: TGTGCCAGCAGCCAAGTAGGGAAGTCTACTGAAGCTTTCTTT
j_gene: TRBJ1-1
v_gene: TRBV14
d_gene: .
abundance: many

CDR3aa: CATSRDLIHRSYEQYF
CDR3nt: TGTGCCACCAGCAGAGATCTTATTCACAGGTCCTACGAGCAGTACTTC
j_gene: TRBJ2-7
v_gene: TRBV15
d_gene: .
abundance: many

CDR3aa: CSVGDWGVHQETQYF
CDR3nt: TGCAGCGTTGGGGACTGGGGGGTTCACCAAGAGACCCAGTACTTC
j_gene: TRBJ2-5
v_gene: TRBV29-1
d_gene: .
abundance: .

CDR3aa: CASSDHQGVYSYEQYF
CDR3nt: TGCGCCAGCAGTGACCACCAGGGTGTCTACTCCTACGAGCAGTACTTC
j_gene: TRBJ2-7
v_gene: TRBV10-2
d_gene: .
abundance: .

CDR3aa: CASSIAGFGQPQHF
CDR3nt: TGTGCCAGTAGTATTGCAGGGTTCGGCCAGCCCCAGCATTTT
j_gene: TRBJ1-5
v_gene: TRBV24-1
d_gene: .
abundance: .

CDR3aa: CAISQGAAPRPQHF
CDR3nt: TGTGCCATCAGCCAGGGGGCAGCCCCTAGGCCCCAGCATTTT
j_gene: TRBJ1-5
v_gene: TRBV10-3
d_gene: TRBD1
abundance: .

CDR3aa: CSATPGTGGFGNTIYF
CDR3nt: TGCAGTGCTACCCCCGGGACAGGGGGTTTTGGAAACACCATATATTTT
j_gene: TRBJ1-3
v_gene: TRBV20-1
d_gene: TRBD1
abundance: .

CDR3aa: CASSLVVADRPTEAFF
CDR3nt: TGTGCCAGCAGCTTAGTAGTGGCCGACAGACCCACTGAAGCTTTCTTT
j_gene: TRBJ1-1
v_gene: TRBV7-9
d_gene: .
abundance: many

CDR3aa: CASSDPKTGTGGSETQYF
CDR3nt: TGTGCCAGCAGTGATCCTAAGACCGGGACAGGGGGGTCAGAGACCCAGTACTTC
j_gene: TRBJ2-5
v_gene: TRBV2
d_gene: TRBD1
abundance: .

CDR3aa: CSGADGTLAEQYF
CDR3nt: TGCAGCGGCGCAGACGGAACCCTAGCCGAGCAGTACTTC
j_gene: TRBJ2-7
v_gene: TRBV29-1
d_gene: .
abundance: many

CDR3aa: CSVSRVQDTEAFF
CDR3nt: TGCAGCGTATCCAGAGTCCAAGATACTGAAGCTTTCTTT
j_gene: TRBJ1-1
v_gene: TRBV20-1
d_gene: .
abundance: .

CDR3aa: CASSDSSGGVGGYTF
CDR3nt: TGTGCCAGCAGTGACTCATCGGGCGGAGTGGGGGGCTACACCTTC
j_gene: TRBJ1-2
v_gene: TRBV6-4
d_gene: .
abundance: few

CDR3aa: CVSSFDRGETQYF
CDR3nt: TGTGTCAGCAGCTTCGACAGGGGAGAGACCCAGTACTTC
j_gene: TRBJ2-5
v_gene: TRBV7-2
d_gene: TRBD1
abundance: once

CDR3aa: CATSDGLPPYEQYF
CDR3nt: TGTGCCACCAGTGACGGACTTCCCCCTTACGAGCAGTACTTC
j_gene: TRBJ2-7
v_gene: TRBV24-1
d_gene: .
abundance: many

CDR3aa: CASSYRDRVTEAFF
CDR3nt: TGTGCCAGCAGCTACCGGGACAGGGTCACTGAAGCTTTCTTT
j_gene: TRBJ1-1
v_gene: TRBV7-2
d_gene: TRBD1
abundance: many

CDR3aa: CASSQDREGPEAFF
CDR3nt: TGCGCCAGCAGCCAAGATCGGGAAGGGCCCGAAGCTTTCTTT
j_gene: TRBJ1-1
v_gene: TRBV4-3
d_gene: .
abundance: many

CDR3aa: CASSLVGALTGELFF
CDR3nt: TGTGCCAGCAGCTTGGTTGGGGCTTTAACCGGGGAGCTGTTTTTT
j_gene: TRBJ2-2
v_gene: TRBV5-6
d_gene: .
abundance: .

CDR3aa: CASSLARGHYGYTF
CDR3nt: TGTGCCAGCAGCTTGGCCAGGGGCCATTATGGCTACACCTTC
j_gene: TRBJ1-2
v_gene: TRBV7-9
d_gene: .
abundance: .